This TCR beta chain appears in the sequencing data of a study of Ad26.COV2.S vaccination and SARS-CoV-2 variants. Sequencing used immunoSEQ multiplex PCR; TCRdb keeps in-frame clones, though not all of them. The sample includes roughly 300,000 clones, 80% to 90% of them seen just once. Treatment here: 19 received Ad26.COV2.S at low or high dose, single or two shots; 5 received placebo; per-sample allocation not given. Samples were taken on day 63 after the first vaccine or placebo injection. This specimen was peripheral blood, taken in a trial of Ad26.COV2.S vaccine versus placebo. The origin of this receptor is a person between 18 and 65 years old who received the Ad26.COV2.S COVID-19 vaccine or a placebo.

CDR3: CASMGDIYEQYF. CDR3 nucleotide sequence: TGCGCCAGCATGGGCGATATCTACGAGCAGTACTTC. J is TRBJ2-7 and V is TRBV5-1; no clear D. Germline V gene sequence: CDR1 SGHRS, CDR2 YFSETQ. The V gene lost 6 bases and the J gene lost 3 bases, with 10 bases spanning the gap. The CDR3 has 12 residues.